These T cell receptor beta chains were read from a single sample in a study of naive and memory T cell subsets. MiXCR, applied by TCRdb to the UMI-ligation and nested PCR reads, yields one record per CDR3 protein. The sample consists of roughly 80,000 distinct CDR3 sequences, roughly 9.2% of them appearing once. The specimen sequenced was naive CD8+ T cells from blood. Receptors were obtained from a human donor in good health. Each CDR3 is given with its conserved first and last residue. Fields, in order: D gene, J gene, V gene, clone size, CDR3 protein, CDR3 DNA. The D gene is left open where the match is weak. The listing skips clone size in some rows; elsewhere it reads once, few, many or a size class.

TRBD2 | TRBJ2-3 | TRBV7-6 | few | CASRSSGRDLDTQYF | TGTGCCAGCAGATCAAGCGGGAGGGACCTGGATACGCAGTATTTT
TRBD1 | TRBJ2-5 | TRBV4-1 | few | CASSAPPGQGLEETQYF | TGCGCCAGCAGCGCGCCTCCGGGACAGGGACTCGAAGAGACCCAGTACTTC
TRBD1 | TRBJ2-7 | TRBV4-2 | many | CASSQTGGYEQYF | TGTGCCAGCAGCCAAACAGGGGGCTACGAGCAGTACTTC
NA | TRBJ1-5 | TRBV24-1 | NA | CATSDPETGGNQPQHF | TGTGCCACCAGTGACCCAGAGACGGGGGGCAATCAGCCCCAGCATTTT
NA | TRBJ2-3 | TRBV7-2 | many | CASSLRLGRPSTDTQYF | TGTGCCAGCAGCTTAAGGCTGGGCCGCCCTAGCACAGATACGCAGTATTTT
TRBD1 | TRBJ2-1 | TRBV20-1 | few | CSAARAAGTGGSYNEQFF | TGCAGTGCTGCTAGGGCAGCAGGGACAGGGGGCTCCTACAATGAGCAGTTCTTC
TRBD1 | TRBJ2-3 | TRBV28 | NA | CASSSGGPLTDTQYF | TGTGCCAGCAGTTCAGGGGGCCCACTCACAGATACGCAGTATTTT
NA | TRBJ2-5 | TRBV12-3/TRBV12-4 | NA | CATRGETQYF | TGTGCCACCAGGGGCGAGACCCAGTACTTC
NA | TRBJ1-3 | TRBV25-1 | NA | CASSEYVSTSSGNTIYF | TGTGCCAGCAGTGAATATGTGTCAACCAGCTCTGGAAACACCATATATTTT
NA | TRBJ2-3 | TRBV19 | few | CASSPGLDTDTQYF | TGTGCCAGTAGTCCCGGACTGGACACAGATACGCAGTATTTT
TRBD2 | TRBJ2-1 | TRBV7-6 | many | CASSHPSGIPGQFF | TGTGCCAGCAGTCACCCTAGCGGGATACCTGGGCAGTTCTTC
NA | TRBJ2-7 | TRBV3-1 | many | CASSQGTALAHEQYF | TGTGCCAGCAGCCAAGGGACAGCTCTTGCCCACGAGCAGTACTTC
NA | TRBJ2-1 | TRBV19 | many | CASTTARGYNEQFF | TGTGCCAGTACCACTGCGAGGGGGTACAATGAGCAGTTCTTC
TRBD1 | TRBJ2-7 | TRBV13 | many | CASSSRTGSYEQYF | TGTGCCAGCAGCAGCCGGACAGGGTCCTACGAGCAGTACTTC
NA | TRBJ2-3 | TRBV2 | NA | CASSVDRLGDLVDTQYF | TGTGCCAGCAGTGTGGATAGGCTCGGTGATCTAGTAGATACGCAGTATTTT
NA | TRBJ2-7 | TRBV27 | NA | CASSWSLGPSSYEQYF | TGTGCCAGCAGTTGGAGCTTGGGACCGTCTTCCTACGAGCAGTACTTC
NA | TRBJ2-1 | TRBV15 | many | CATSSYGEQFF | TGTGCCACCAGCAGTTACGGTGAGCAGTTCTTC
NA | TRBJ1-1 | TRBV29-1 | many | CSSKYSVGIVTEAFF | TGCAGCTCTAAGTACAGCGTTGGGATAGTAACTGAAGCTTTCTTT
NA | TRBJ1-1 | TRBV2 | NA | CASKGPTEAFF | TGTGCCAGCAAAGGACCGACTGAAGCTTTCTTT
NA | TRBJ2-1 | TRBV6-2/TRBV6-3 | many | CASRGFGSRNEQFF | TGTGCCAGCAGGGGATTCGGTTCGAGAAATGAGCAGTTCTTC
NA | TRBJ1-2 | TRBV4-3 | many | CASSQGRDPIYGYTF | TGCGCCAGCAGCCAAGGCCGGGACCCGATCTATGGCTACACCTTC
TRBD1 | TRBJ2-7 | TRBV5-1 | few | CASSWTGPYEQYF | TGCGCCAGCAGCTGGACAGGGCCCTACGAGCAGTACTTC
TRBD2 | TRBJ2-7 | TRBV7-2 | NA | CASSLLAGTYEQYF | TGTGCCAGCAGCTTGCTAGCGGGTACCTACGAGCAGTACTTC
NA | TRBJ1-1 | TRBV9 | NA | CASSVGGFANEAFF | TGTGCCAGCAGCGTAGGAGGTTTTGCCAATGAAGCTTTCTTT
NA | TRBJ1-6 | TRBV4-3 | few | CASSQDRQVPGPLNSPLHF | TGCGCCAGCAGCCAAGACAGGCAGGTCCCCGGCCCACTTAATTCACCCCTCCACTTT
NA | TRBJ2-7 | TRBV29-1 | many | CSVGAGETYEQYF | TGCAGCGTTGGCGCAGGAGAAACCTACGAGCAGTACTTC
TRBD2 | TRBJ2-3 | TRBV3-1 | NA | CASSQAVAGITDTQYF | TGTGCCAGCAGCCAAGCGGTAGCGGGAATCACAGATACGCAGTATTTT